This entry concerns a single TCR beta chain. V was pared by 4 bases and J by 7 bases, with 17 bases between. The CDR3 covers 16 residues. The germline gives CDR1 SGHVS, CDR2 FQNEAQ. The source of the sample is a study of blood T cell repertoires in COVID-19. As for the study in general: In each case, the material was cDNA or gDNA derived from T cells, B-cell-depleted T cells, or PBMCs.

Researchers sorted participants into cohorts using their self-reported clinical history. All recovered Cohort 3 donors got two negative PCRs, got clearance, or saw symptom resolution. Original data processing: It was from reference gene primer amplification that nucleated cell counts were estimated. Sequencing was performed with immunoSEQ multiplex PCR; in TCRdb, only in-frame clones are kept and a portion is missing. V, J and clone size derive from that table, while D and trimming were established from the DNA sequence. Counted here are roughly 160,000 clones, under 90% occurring once; the ten biggest clones make up more than 10%.

The V gene is TRBV7-8, the J gene TRBJ1-6; no reliable D call. This receptor was taken from a man between 45 and 60 years old who had recovered from COVID-19. The sample comprised PBMCs or T cells enriched from blood (not recorded which). In DNA, the CDR3 is TGTGCCAGCAGCTCCCCGGTGTCTGCCCCCAATTCACCCCTCCACTTT. The encoded protein is CASSSPVSAPNSPLHF.